Following are 16 T cell receptor beta chains from one sample sequenced in a study of STAT5B mutations in CD4+ large granular lymphocyte leukemia. Sequenced by immunoSEQ multiplex PCR; TCRdb stores in-frame clones only, minus some. This repertoire shows tens of thousands of clones, roughly 82% found once; its top ten account for around 8.6%. The sequenced sample was CD4+ T cells from blood buffy coats. Source of these receptors: a human donor in good health.

The chain is built from TRBV19 and TRBJ1-3; 9 nucleotides agree with TRBD1. CDR1 and CDR2 (germline): LNHDA, SQIVND (reference sequence). The ends lost 6 bases at V and 5 bases at J; junction bases unmatched: 5. The CDR3 is 14 residues long. CDR3 residues: CASRRTGERNTIYF. The CDR3 DNA sequence: TGTGCCAGTAGACGGACAGGGGAGAGAAACACCATATATTTT.

This chain connects TRBV6-5 to TRBJ2-1; TRBD1 aligns across 8 bases. V was pared by 5 bases and J by 6 bases, with 9 bases of the junction left unmatched. CDR3 length: 15 residues. Per germline, CDR1 MNHEY and CDR2 SVGAGI. The CDR3 coding sequence is TGTGCCAGCAGTCCTGACAGGGGCGAGTTCAATGAGCAGTTCTTC. Translated: CASSPDRGEFNEQFF.

The chain is built from TRBV5-5 and TRBJ2-7, with D perhaps given as TRBD1 or TRBD2 (5 bases each). CDR3 length: 11 amino acids. Trimming took 2 bases from V and 6 from J, leaving 6 bases between them. Germline lookup yields CDR1 SGHKS and CDR2 YYEKEE (reference sequence). CDR3 DNA: TGTGCCAGCAGCTTTGGGACCGAGCAGTACTTC. It yields the protein CASSFGTEQYF.

V is TRBV10-2 and J is TRBJ2-1; perhaps D is TRBD1 or TRBD2 (6 bases each). Trimming removed 4 bases at V and 15 bases at J, with 13 bases between. This CDR3 has 11 amino acids. Looked up from germline, CDR1 is WSHSY and CDR2 is SAAADI. The CDR3 nucleotides are TGCGCCAGCAGTGCCCGGGGGCTTCCGTTCTTC. Its protein is CASSARGLPFF.

The gene calls are TRBV10-3 and TRBJ2-7; D is possibly TRBD1 (5 bases). V was trimmed by 3 bases and J by 0 bases, leaving 12 bases between them. The CDR3 has 15 residues. Germline CDR1 reads ENHRY; CDR2 reads SYGVKD. CDR3 sequence (DNA): TGTGCCATCAGTGATGCCAGGGCCCTCTCCTACGAGCAGTACTTC. Translated: CAISDARALSYEQYF.

This clone was detected only once. This sequence joins TRBV6-5 and TRBJ1-1, with 8 bases aligning to TRBD1. Germline V gives CDR1 MNHEY, CDR2 SVGAGI. Trimming removed 2 bases from V and 5 bases from J; junction bases left unmatched: 4. This CDR3 has 14 amino acids. CDR3 nucleotides: TGTGCCAGCAGTTACGGGCAGGGGGCAACTGAAGCTTTCTTT. It encodes CASSYGQGATEAFF.

V and J are TRBV27 and TRBJ1-6; 7 bases match TRBD1. The CDR3 is made up of 14 amino acids. Germline V gene lookup returns CDR1 MNHEY and CDR2 SMNVEV (reference sequence). J gave up 7 bases and V 4 bases, and 4 bases lay outside the gene matches. The chain's CDR3 is CASSWGQINSPLHF. CDR3 DNA: TGTGCCAGCAGTTGGGGACAGATAAATTCACCCCTCCACTTT.

V is TRBV6-6 and J is TRBJ1-1; maybe TRBD1 (6 bases). Germline V CDR1 and CDR2: MNHNY, SVGAGI (reference sequence). This CDR3 is built from 15 residues. Trimming pared 6 bases from V and 2 bases from J, leaving 16 bases between. The CDR3 coding sequence is TGTGCCAGCAGCCCCCGTTGGGGGGCCAACACTGAAGCTTTCTTT. Residues: CASSPRWGANTEAFF.

This clone appeared a few times. This chain joins TRBV7-6 and TRBJ1-5, with a weak D call TRBD1 (5 bases). This CDR3 region has 13 residues. Trimming took off 2 bases at V and 5 bases at J, with 7 bases between the two ends. Germline-derived CDR1 and CDR2 are SGHVS and FNYEAQ. CDR3 in amino acids: CASSLQGDQPQHF. The CDR3 region has the DNA TGTGCCAGCAGCTTACAGGGAGATCAGCCCCAGCATTTT. The full variable domain, rest sourced from reference TRBV7-6 and TRBJ1-5, is GAGVSQSPRYKVTKRGQDVALRCDPISGHVSLYWYRQALGQGPEFLTYFNYEAQQDKSGLPNDRFSAERPEGSISTLTIQRTEQRDSAMYRCASSLQGDQPQHFGDGTRLSIL.

The gene calls are TRBV4-3 and TRBJ2-5; D gene unclear. The CDR3 totals 12 residues. V was clipped by 2 bases and J by 4 bases, with 5 bases between them. Germline V gene lookup returns CDR1 LGHNA and CDR2 YSLEER. The CDR3 region is CASSQIGETQYF. In nucleotides, the CDR3 is TGCGCCAGCAGCCAAATAGGAGAGACCCAGTACTTC.

This chain links TRBV7-3 with TRBJ2-1; D gene unclear. CDR1 is SGHTA, CDR2 FQGTGA, per germline. This CDR3 contains 16 residues. Trimming stripped 6 bases from V and 2 bases from J, with 17 bases between. DNA for the CDR3: TGTGCCAGCAGTTTCTCTGGGGAACTCGCCTACAATGAGCAGTTCTTC. Its protein is CASSFSGELAYNEQFF. Full variable domain (outside the CDR3, taken from reference TRBV7-3 and TRBJ2-1): GAGVSQTPSNKVTEKGKYVELRCDPISGHTALYWYRQSLGQGPEFLIYFQGTGAADDSGLPNDRFFAVRPEGSVSTLKIQRTERGDSAVYLCASSFSGELAYNEQFFGPGTRLTVL.

The J gene is TRBJ1-2, the V gene TRBV19; no clear D. Germline V gene data show CDR1 as LNHDA and CDR2 as SQIVND (reference sequence). V dropped 3 bases and J dropped 8 bases, with 7 bases sitting between them. CDR3 length: 11 residues. CDR3: CASSIGTGYTF. CDR3 bases: TGTGCCAGTAGTATTGGTACGGGCTACACCTTC.

The V and J genes are TRBV19 and TRBJ1-2, with 8 bases identical to TRBD1. The CDR3 extends over 14 amino acids. The V and J ends lost 4 bases and 4 bases, in that order; junction bases with no gene match: 5. Germline loops: CDR1 LNHDA, CDR2 SQIVND (reference sequence). The CDR3 nucleotides are TGTGCCAGTAGTACAGGACAGGGCTCCTATGGCTACACCTTC. It encodes CASSTGQGSYGYTF.

The chain recombines TRBV5-8 with TRBJ2-7; TRBD1 might be the D (6 bases). The germline V gene has CDR1 SGHTS and CDR2 YDEGEE. This CDR3 comprises 15 residues. Trimming left V 1 base short and J 7 bases short, with 18 bases between. CDR3: CASSLRQVPTREQYF. The DNA of the CDR3 is TGTGCCAGCAGCTTGAGACAGGTCCCTACGCGTGAGCAGTACTTC.

The chain employs TRBV7-6 and TRBJ2-1; D is perhaps TRBD1 (7 bases). Trimming took 5 bases from V and 8 from J, leaving 13 bases between them. Germline CDR1 is SGHVS and CDR2 is FNYEAQ. The length of the CDR3 is 13 residues. Here the CDR3 DNA reads TGTGCCAGCAGCGAGACAGGGAGGCATGAGCAGTTCTTC. Translating it yields CASSETGRHEQFF.

The chain has TRBV28 and TRBJ1-4; 8 nucleotides match TRBD1. V lost 5 bases to trimming and J lost 3 bases; unmatched junction nucleotides: 11. The CDR3 runs to 17 residues. Germline CDR1 is MDHEN and CDR2 is SYDVKM. Here the CDR3 DNA reads TGTGCCAGCAGTCTAAGCTCGTACAGGGGGTCTAATGAAAAACTGTTTTTT. Amino acid sequence: CASSLSSYRGSNEKLFF.